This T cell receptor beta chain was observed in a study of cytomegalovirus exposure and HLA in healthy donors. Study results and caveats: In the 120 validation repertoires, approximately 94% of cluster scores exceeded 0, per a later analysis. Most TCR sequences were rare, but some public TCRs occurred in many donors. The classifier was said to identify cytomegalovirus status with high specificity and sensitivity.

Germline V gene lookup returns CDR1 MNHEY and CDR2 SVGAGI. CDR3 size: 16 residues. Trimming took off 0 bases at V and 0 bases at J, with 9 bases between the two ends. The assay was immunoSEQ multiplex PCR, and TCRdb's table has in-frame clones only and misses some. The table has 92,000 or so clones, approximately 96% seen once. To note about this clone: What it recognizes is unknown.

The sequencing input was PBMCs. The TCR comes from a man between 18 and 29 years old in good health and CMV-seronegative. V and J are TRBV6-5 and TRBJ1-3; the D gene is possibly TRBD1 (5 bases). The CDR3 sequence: CASSYSGLLSGNTIYF. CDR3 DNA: TGTGCCAGCAGTTACTCGGGACTGCTCTCTGGAAACACCATATATTTT.